This T cell receptor (beta chain) stems from a study of a mutant IDH1 vaccine in newly diagnosed glioma. Clones were read by immunoSEQ multiplex PCR, and TCRdb kept only the in-frame ones, dropping some. The top ten hold 0.56% of the sample, which has over 80,000 clones, around 90% seen once. V shed 5 bases and J 4 bases; nucleotides not matched to a gene: 9. This CDR3 contains 17 residues. CDR1 and CDR2 from the germline V gene are LNHDA and SQIVND (reference sequence). Time point noted: baseline, week 1 (first vaccination visit). The treatment is: pre-vaccination baseline after standard-of-care therapy.

The V and J genes are TRBV19 and TRBJ2-3, with 13 positions matching TRBD2. The receptor's source is a woman in her forties or fifties with glioma. The sample in question was PBMCs, obtained from a glioma patient treated with radiotherapy, temozolomide or both. The CDR3 spells CASSLPGLAGMADTQYF. In nucleotides, the CDR3 is TGTGCCAGTAGTCTCCCGGGACTAGCGGGAATGGCAGATACGCAGTATTTT.